Shown below are 3 T cell receptor beta chains from a single sample sequenced in a study of shared clonotypes between healthy human individuals. Measured with immunoSEQ multiplex PCR; TCRdb has only the in-frame clones, and not every one. The data show roughly 2.2 million clones, with more than 85% seen just once and about 0.41% held by the top ten. Sample: naive CD4+ T cells from PBMCs. Subset reported: CD45RA+ positively selected. These receptors all come from a man between 18 and 29 years old in good health. Some clones in this sample may be carry-over from other donors' samples.

In regard to this clone: The sample carries other DNA sequences with the same CDR3. The rearrangement links TRBV7-9 to TRBJ2-3; no clear D gene. Germline assignment: CDR1 SEHNR and CDR2 FQNEAQ (reference sequence). The CDR3 runs 14 residues. V was cut by 1 base and J by 0 bases, with 5 bases left in between. CDR3 coding DNA: TGTGCCAGCAGCTTAGGGGCTAGCACAGATACGCAGTATTTT. It translates to CASSLGASTDTQYF.

The chain couples TRBV7-6 to TRBJ2-1; D is unresolved. CDR1 and CDR2 from the germline V gene are SGHVS and FNYEAQ. This CDR3 comprises 14 residues. V lost 3 bases and J 7 bases, leaving 13 bases between the germline ends. DNA for the CDR3: TGTGCCAGCAGCTTCGCCGTTTTGGGGAATGAGCAGTTCTTC. Translating gives CASSFAVLGNEQFF.

The chain carries TRBV5-1 and TRBJ2-7; D assignment may be TRBD1 or TRBD2 (6 bases each). V lost 3 bases, J lost 6 bases, and 16 bases lay in between. This CDR3 is built from 14 residues. The germline V gene has CDR1 SGHRS and CDR2 YFSETQ. The CDR3 nucleotides are TGCGCCAGCAGCTGGGGCTCGGGGGCCGGCGAGCAGTACTTC. Translation gives CASSWGSGAGEQYF.